This TCR beta chain derives from a study of CD8 T cells in Susac syndrome. The germline V and J ends were trimmed by 6 bases and 5 bases, with 16 bases remaining between them. Germline CDR1 is SGHTA and CDR2 is FQGTGA. This CDR3 comprises 14 residues. With random hexamers, reverse transcription was performed on about 0.45 to 1 ug of RNA. TCRdb recomputed calls from the immunoSEQ multiplex PCR reads with MiXCR, one row per CDR3 protein. The profile shows under 200,000 distinct CDR3 sequences, 90% to 95% of them singletons. The sequence was obtained from a human donor with Susac syndrome. The chain recombines TRBV7-3 with TRBJ1-2; unclear D gene. The sample consisted of CD4+ T cells from PBMCs. CDR3 sequence (DNA): TGTGCCAGCAGTCCCGGGGAGGGAGGGTATGGCTACACCTTC. This gives the protein CASSPGEGGYGYTF.